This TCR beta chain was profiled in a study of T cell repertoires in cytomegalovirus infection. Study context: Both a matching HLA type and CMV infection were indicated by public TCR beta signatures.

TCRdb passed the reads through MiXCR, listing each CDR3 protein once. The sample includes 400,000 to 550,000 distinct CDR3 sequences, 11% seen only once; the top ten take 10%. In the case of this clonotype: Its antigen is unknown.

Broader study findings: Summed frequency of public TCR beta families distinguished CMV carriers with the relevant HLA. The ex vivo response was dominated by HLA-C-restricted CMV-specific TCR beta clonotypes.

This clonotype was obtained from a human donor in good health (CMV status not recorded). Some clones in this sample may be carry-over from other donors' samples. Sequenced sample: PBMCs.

The CDR3 is CASTKNTEAFF. The DNA for the CDR3 is TGTGCCAGTACCAAGAACACTGAAGCTTTCTTT. The chain links TRBV12-3 or TRBV12-4 to TRBJ1-1; D gene uncertain. Trimming removed 9 bases at V and 1 base at J, with 6 bases between. This CDR3 has 11 residues.